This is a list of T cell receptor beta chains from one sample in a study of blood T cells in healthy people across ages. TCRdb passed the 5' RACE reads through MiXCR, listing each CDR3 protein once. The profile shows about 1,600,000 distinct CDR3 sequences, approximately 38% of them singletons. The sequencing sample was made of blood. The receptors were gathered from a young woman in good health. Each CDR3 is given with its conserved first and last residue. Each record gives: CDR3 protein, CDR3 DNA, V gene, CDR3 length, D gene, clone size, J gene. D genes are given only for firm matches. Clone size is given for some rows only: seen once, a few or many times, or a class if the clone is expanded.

CDR3aa: CASSKGQRVGETQYF
CDR3nt: TGTGCCAGCAGCAAGGGACAGAGAGTGGGAGAGACCCAGTACTTC
v_gene: TRBV3-1
len: 15
d_gene: TRBD1
abundance: -
j_gene: TRBJ2-5

CDR3aa: CASSSGPYSEAFF
CDR3nt: TGTGCCAGCAGCTCGGGACCGTACAGTGAAGCTTTCTTT
v_gene: TRBV6-5
len: 13
d_gene: -
abundance: -
j_gene: TRBJ1-1

CDR3aa: CASSDRTSGEVYNEQFF
CDR3nt: TGTGCCAGCAGTGACAGGACTAGCGGGGAGGTTTACAATGAGCAGTTCTTC
v_gene: TRBV2
len: 17
d_gene: TRBD2
abundance: -
j_gene: TRBJ2-1

CDR3aa: CASSPGGFNEQYF
CDR3nt: TGTGCCAGCAGCCCGGGGGGGTTTAACGAGCAGTACTTC
v_gene: TRBV28
len: 13
d_gene: TRBD2
abundance: -
j_gene: TRBJ2-7

CDR3aa: CASSELQMNTEAFF
CDR3nt: TGTGCCAGCAGTGAACTACAGATGAACACTGAAGCTTTCTTT
v_gene: TRBV6-1
len: 14
d_gene: -
abundance: -
j_gene: TRBJ1-1

CDR3aa: CSARRGAGNTIYF
CDR3nt: TGCAGTGCTAGACGGGGGGCTGGAAACACCATATATTTT
v_gene: TRBV20-1
len: 13
d_gene: -
abundance: -
j_gene: TRBJ1-3

CDR3aa: CASSLVPNWVRLQETQYF
CDR3nt: TGCGCCAGCAGCTTGGTCCCTAATTGGGTCCGCCTCCAGGAGACCCAGTACTTC
v_gene: TRBV5-1
len: 18
d_gene: -
abundance: few
j_gene: TRBJ2-5

CDR3aa: CASATTGQGTTDTQYF
CDR3nt: TGTGCCAGCGCTACCACTGGGCAGGGCACGACAGATACGCAGTATTTT
v_gene: TRBV6-2/TRBV6-3
len: 16
d_gene: -
abundance: -
j_gene: TRBJ2-3

CDR3aa: CSARDRGGRHGELFF
CDR3nt: TGCAGTGCTAGAGATCGCGGCGGGAGGCACGGGGAGCTGTTTTTT
v_gene: TRBV20-1
len: 15
d_gene: TRBD2
abundance: -
j_gene: TRBJ2-2

CDR3aa: CASSYSEPTYNEQYF
CDR3nt: TGTGCCAGCAGTTACTCTGAGCCTACCTACAATGAGCAGTACTTC
v_gene: TRBV6-5
len: 15
d_gene: -
abundance: -
j_gene: TRBJ2-7

CDR3aa: CASARPYNEQFF
CDR3nt: TGTGCCAGCGCCCGACCCTACAATGAGCAGTTCTTC
v_gene: TRBV7-8
len: 12
d_gene: -
abundance: once
j_gene: TRBJ2-1

CDR3aa: CASSLSGLAPDTQYF
CDR3nt: TGCGCCAGCAGCTTGTCGGGACTAGCCCCAGATACGCAGTATTTT
v_gene: TRBV5-1
len: 15
d_gene: TRBD2
abundance: -
j_gene: TRBJ2-3

CDR3aa: CASGQSISYEQYF
CDR3nt: TGTGCCAGCGGGCAGTCAATATCCTACGAGCAGTACTTC
v_gene: TRBV2
len: 13
d_gene: -
abundance: -
j_gene: TRBJ2-7

CDR3aa: CASSLVSTGTGYNEQFF
CDR3nt: TGTGCCAGCAGCTTAGTGTCCACCGGGACAGGATACAATGAGCAGTTCTTC
v_gene: TRBV7-2
len: 17
d_gene: TRBD1
abundance: few
j_gene: TRBJ2-1

CDR3aa: CASSTTDRGRWEQYF
CDR3nt: TGTGCCAGCAGTACTACGGACAGGGGGCGTTGGGAGCAGTACTTC
v_gene: TRBV6-5
len: 15
d_gene: TRBD1
abundance: -
j_gene: TRBJ2-7

CDR3aa: CASSLTVQGDGYTF
CDR3nt: TGTGCCAGCAGCTTAACAGTACAGGGGGATGGCTACACCTTC
v_gene: TRBV7-3
len: 14
d_gene: TRBD1
abundance: few
j_gene: TRBJ1-2

CDR3aa: CASSDTGIRLQPQHF
CDR3nt: TGTGCCAGCAGCGATACAGGGATAAGGCTTCAGCCCCAGCATTTT
v_gene: TRBV12-3/TRBV12-4
len: 15
d_gene: -
abundance: few
j_gene: TRBJ1-5

CDR3aa: CASRPIGTIYGYTF
CDR3nt: TGTGCCAGCAGGCCAATCGGGACAATATATGGCTACACCTTC
v_gene: TRBV27
len: 14
d_gene: -
abundance: few
j_gene: TRBJ1-2

CDR3aa: CSARDMFGQGDNYGYTF
CDR3nt: TGCAGTGCTAGGGATATGTTCGGGCAGGGGGACAACTATGGCTACACCTTC
v_gene: TRBV20-1
len: 17
d_gene: TRBD1
abundance: few
j_gene: TRBJ1-2

CDR3aa: CASSLVRTSGTDTQYF
CDR3nt: TGTGCCAGCAGCTTAGTCCGGACTAGCGGCACAGATACGCAGTATTTT
v_gene: TRBV13
len: 16
d_gene: TRBD2
abundance: few
j_gene: TRBJ2-3

CDR3aa: CASSVGSASEQFF
CDR3nt: TGTGCCAGCAGCGTCGGATCGGCTAGTGAGCAGTTCTTC
v_gene: TRBV9
len: 13
d_gene: -
abundance: few
j_gene: TRBJ2-1

CDR3aa: CSASGTSGRAKETQYF
CDR3nt: TGCAGTGCCAGTGGGACTAGCGGGAGGGCGAAAGAGACCCAGTACTTC
v_gene: TRBV20-1
len: 16
d_gene: TRBD2
abundance: -
j_gene: TRBJ2-5

CDR3aa: CSARALGQDYEQYF
CDR3nt: TGCAGTGCTAGAGCCTTGGGACAGGACTACGAGCAGTACTTC
v_gene: TRBV20-1
len: 14
d_gene: TRBD1
abundance: -
j_gene: TRBJ2-7

CDR3aa: CASSYSRPGVSHGYTF
CDR3nt: TGTGCCAGCAGTTACTCGAGGCCGGGAGTTTCACATGGCTACACCTTC
v_gene: TRBV6-2/TRBV6-3
len: 16
d_gene: -
abundance: -
j_gene: TRBJ1-2

CDR3aa: CASSLARTGEDYGYTF
CDR3nt: TGTGCCAGCAGCTTAGCCAGGACAGGGGAGGACTATGGCTACACCTTC
v_gene: TRBV7-8
len: 16
d_gene: TRBD1
abundance: few
j_gene: TRBJ1-2

CDR3aa: CASGLVPYEQYF
CDR3nt: TGTGCTAGTGGTTTGGTACCCTACGAGCAGTACTTC
v_gene: TRBV12-5
len: 12
d_gene: -
abundance: few
j_gene: TRBJ2-7

CDR3aa: CASSPTPQWGYTF
CDR3nt: TGTGCCAGCAGCCCGACACCACAGTGGGGCTACACCTTC
v_gene: TRBV27
len: 13
d_gene: -
abundance: -
j_gene: TRBJ1-2

CDR3aa: CASSSGLGEKLFF
CDR3nt: TGTGCCAGCAGCTCCGGTCTGGGTGAAAAACTGTTTTTT
v_gene: TRBV7-9
len: 13
d_gene: -
abundance: -
j_gene: TRBJ1-4

CDR3aa: CASSLYSGGAGTGELFF
CDR3nt: TGTGCCAGCAGTTTGTATAGCGGGGGTGCCGGAACCGGGGAGCTGTTTTTT
v_gene: TRBV27
len: 17
d_gene: TRBD2
abundance: -
j_gene: TRBJ2-2

CDR3aa: CASSWETHPREQYF
CDR3nt: TGTGCCAGCAGTTGGGAGACTCACCCAAGAGAGCAGTACTTC
v_gene: TRBV6-5
len: 14
d_gene: -
abundance: few
j_gene: TRBJ2-4

CDR3aa: CAISESPSNSEQFF
CDR3nt: TGTGCCATCAGTGAGTCGCCTAGTAATAGTGAGCAGTTCTTC
v_gene: TRBV10-3
len: 14
d_gene: -
abundance: few
j_gene: TRBJ2-1

CDR3aa: CASSLRTSGGASYTDTQYF
CDR3nt: TGTGCCAGCAGTCTTCGGACTAGCGGGGGGGCTTCATACACAGATACGCAGTATTTT
v_gene: TRBV2
len: 19
d_gene: TRBD2
abundance: -
j_gene: TRBJ2-3

CDR3aa: CASSLSETGFNTGELFF
CDR3nt: TGTGCCAGCAGCCTCTCCGAGACAGGGTTTAACACCGGGGAGCTGTTTTTT
v_gene: TRBV7-3
len: 17
d_gene: TRBD1
abundance: -
j_gene: TRBJ2-2

CDR3aa: CASGFSVGELGEAFF
CDR3nt: TGTGCTAGTGGTTTTTCGGTGGGTGAACTGGGTGAAGCTTTCTTT
v_gene: TRBV12-5
len: 15
d_gene: -
abundance: -
j_gene: TRBJ1-1

CDR3aa: CSATFFAGDNEQFF
CDR3nt: TGCAGTGCTACCTTCTTCGCGGGGGACAATGAGCAGTTCTTC
v_gene: TRBV20-1
len: 14
d_gene: TRBD2
abundance: -
j_gene: TRBJ2-1

CDR3aa: CASSVEGASYGYTF
CDR3nt: TGTGCCAGCAGCGTAGAAGGCGCGTCCTATGGCTACACCTTC
v_gene: TRBV9
len: 14
d_gene: -
abundance: few
j_gene: TRBJ1-2